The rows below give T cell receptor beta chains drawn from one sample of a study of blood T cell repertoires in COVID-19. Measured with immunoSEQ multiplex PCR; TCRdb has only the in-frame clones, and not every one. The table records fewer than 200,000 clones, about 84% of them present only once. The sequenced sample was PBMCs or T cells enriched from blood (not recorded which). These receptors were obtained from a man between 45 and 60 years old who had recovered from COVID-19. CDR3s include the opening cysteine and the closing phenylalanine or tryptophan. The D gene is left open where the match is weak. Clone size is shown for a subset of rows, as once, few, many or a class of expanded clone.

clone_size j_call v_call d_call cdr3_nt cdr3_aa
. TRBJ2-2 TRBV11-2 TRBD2 TGTGCCAGCAGCTCAAGCGGGGGGGCCGGGGAGCTGTTTTTT CASSSSGGAGELFF
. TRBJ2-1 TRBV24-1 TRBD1 TGTGCCACCAGACCGGGACAGGGGGTCAATGAGCAGTTCTTC CATRPGQGVNEQFF
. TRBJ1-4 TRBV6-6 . TGTGCCAGCAGACGAATCCTGGCGGGATCAACTAATGAAAAACTGTTTTTT CASRRILAGSTNEKLFF
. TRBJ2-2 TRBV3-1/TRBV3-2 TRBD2 TGTGCCAGCAGCCGGTCAACTAGCGGGGCTCGGGGCACCGGGGAGCTGTTTTTT CASSRSTSGARGTGELFF
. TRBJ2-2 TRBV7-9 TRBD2 TGTGCCAGCACCCCGCGGGGTCGGGGGGTAGACACCGGGGAGCTGTTTTTT CASTPRGRGVDTGELFF
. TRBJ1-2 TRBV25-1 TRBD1 TGTGCCAGCAGTGAACCGGGACAGGGGAACTATGGCTACACCTTC CASSEPGQGNYGYTF
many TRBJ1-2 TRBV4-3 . TGCGCCAGCAGCCAAGTCAACAGGAACTATGGCTACACCTTC CASSQVNRNYGYTF
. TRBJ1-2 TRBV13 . TGTGCCAGCAGCTTATCAGGGGTGCCTAACTATGGCTACACCTTC CASSLSGVPNYGYTF
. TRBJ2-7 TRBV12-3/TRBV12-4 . TGTGCCAGCAGTAACGGCTACGAGCAGTACTTC CASSNGYEQYF
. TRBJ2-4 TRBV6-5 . TGTGCCAGCAGTTATGGACAGCACATTCAGTACTTC CASSYGQHIQYF
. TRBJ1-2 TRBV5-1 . TGCGCCAGCAGCTTGGTGCTGGGAGGGAGCTATGGCTACACCTTC CASSLVLGGSYGYTF
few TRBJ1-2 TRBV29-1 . TGCCAGACGCTGGGGGGGGATGGCTACACCTTC CQTLGGDGYTF
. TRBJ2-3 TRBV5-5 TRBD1 TGTGCCAGCAGCTTTGCGGGACAGGGGACCACAGATACGCAGTATTTT CASSFAGQGTTDTQYF
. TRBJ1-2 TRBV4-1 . TGCGCCAGCAGCCAAGATATGGGGGGTAACCCTTATGGCTACACCTTC CASSQDMGGNPYGYTF
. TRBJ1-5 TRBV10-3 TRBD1 TGTGCCATCAGTGAGACTCCGGGACAGAAGAACAATCAGCCCCAGCATTTT CAISETPGQKNNQPQHF
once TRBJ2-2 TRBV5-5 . TGTGCCAGCTCCGCGGGGAGTTCCGGGGAGCTGTTTTTT CASSAGSSGELFF
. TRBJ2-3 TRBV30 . TGTGCCTGGAGTGTAGGGGGAAGCACAGATACGCAGTATTTT CAWSVGGSTDTQYF
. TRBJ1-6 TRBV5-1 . TGCGCCAGCAGCTTGGAGATCACAGGAAATAATTCACCCCTCCACTTT CASSLEITGNNSPLHF
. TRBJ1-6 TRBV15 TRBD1 TGTGCCACCAGCACGACAGGGGAGCTTCTCCACTTT CATSTTGELLHF
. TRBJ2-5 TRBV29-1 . TGCAGCGTTGAAGAGCAGAATAACCAAGAGACCCAGTACTTC CSVEEQNNQETQYF
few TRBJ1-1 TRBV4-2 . TGTGCCAGCAGCCAACAGGTTGCTGAAGCTTTCTTT CASSQQVAEAFF
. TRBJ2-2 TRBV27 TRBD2 TGTGCCAGCAGTTATCGGGGACTAGCAGGAGGGGAGCTGTTTTTT CASSYRGLAGGELFF
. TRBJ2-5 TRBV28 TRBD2 TGTGCCAGTCGGGAGCGGGGGGCTTATGAGACCCAGTACTTC CASRERGAYETQYF
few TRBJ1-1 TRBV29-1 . TGCAGCGTTGGAACAGGGCCTTCGGGATCTTTCTTT CSVGTGPSGSFF
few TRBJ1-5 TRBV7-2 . TGTGCCAGCAGCTTAGCAGCAGGGGTTAATCAGCCCCAGCATTTT CASSLAAGVNQPQHF
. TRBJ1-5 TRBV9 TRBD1 TGTGCCAGCAGCGCCTCGGGACAGGGGAATCAGCCCCAGCATTTT CASSASGQGNQPQHF
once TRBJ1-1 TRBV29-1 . TGCAGCGTTGAGGGGGGGAACACTGAAGCTTTCTTT CSVEGGNTEAFF
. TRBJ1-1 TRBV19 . TGTGCCAGTAGTATAGCTTGGACAGTGAACACTGAAGCTTTCTTT CASSIAWTVNTEAFF
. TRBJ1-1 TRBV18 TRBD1 TGTGCCAGCTCACCACTAAGACAGGGATTAAACACTGAAGCTTTCTTT CASSPLRQGLNTEAFF